A selection of T cell receptor beta chains follows, all from one sample in a study of CD8+ T cells in alopecia areata. TCRdb's copy holds only in-frame clones and misses some; the assay was immunoSEQ multiplex PCR. In the table there are about 110,000 clones, 80% to 85% of which are singletons. The starting material was CD8+ T cells sorted from blood, obtained at week 24, from a patient treated with tofacitinib. Receptors were obtained from a human donor with alopecia areata. CDR3s include the opening cysteine and the closing phenylalanine or tryptophan. D genes are given only for firm matches. Only some rows state a clone size, as once, few, many or a class for expanded clones.

TRBJ1-2	.	TRBV5-4	few	CASSLTGYYTF	TGTGCCAGCAGCTTGACCGGTTACTACACCTTC
TRBJ1-1	TRBD1	TRBV13	once	CASSPRTDRVEAFF	TGTGCCAGCAGCCCTAGAACAGACAGGGTTGAAGCTTTCTTT
TRBJ2-2	TRBD2	TRBV19	.	CASSISGLGNTGELFF	TGTGCCAGTTCCATCTCGGGACTAGGTAACACCGGGGAGCTGTTTTTT
TRBJ2-1	TRBD2	TRBV2	.	CASGTSGGADEQFF	TGTGCCAGCGGCACTAGCGGGGGGGCCGATGAGCAGTTCTTC
TRBJ2-7	.	TRBV29-1	few	CSVDRDGEQYF	TGCAGCGTTGATAGGGATGGCGAGCAGTACTTC
TRBJ2-3	.	TRBV6-5	once	CASSYGGAAVDTQYF	TGTGCCAGCAGTTACGGGGGCGCCGCCGTAGATACGCAGTATTTT
TRBJ2-5	TRBD1	TRBV4-1	.	CASSHPPGQGQETQYF	TGCGCCAGCAGCCATCCCCCGGGACAGGGTCAAGAGACCCAGTACTTC
TRBJ2-3	.	TRBV15	few	CATSSASKRDTQYF	TGTGCCACCAGCAGTGCCTCCAAGAGGGATACGCAGTATTTT
TRBJ2-1	.	TRBV7-9	.	CASSSYRVDEQFF	TGTGCCAGCAGCTCTTACAGGGTCGATGAGCAGTTCTTC
TRBJ2-2	.	TRBV27	once	CASSGQNTGELFF	TGTGCCAGCAGTGGGCAGAACACCGGGGAGCTGTTTTTT
TRBJ2-1	.	TRBV11-3	.	CASAHRGNPNEQFF	TGTGCCAGCGCCCACCGGGGAAATCCCAATGAGCAGTTCTTC
TRBJ1-6	TRBD1	TRBV10-2	once	CASLKRQGEPLHF	TGCGCCAGCCTGAAGAGACAGGGGGAACCCCTCCACTTT
TRBJ2-7	.	TRBV29-1	.	CSVTQGQYEQYF	TGCAGCGTGACCCAGGGACAATACGAGCAGTACTTC
TRBJ2-3	.	TRBV6-5	.	CASSYTAGLTDTQYF	TGTGCCAGCAGTTACACCGCTGGACTAACAGATACGCAGTATTTT
TRBJ2-7	TRBD1	TRBV5-4	.	CASSMGTGAGEQYF	TGTGCCAGCAGCATGGGGACAGGGGCAGGCGAGCAGTACTTC
TRBJ2-3	TRBD2	TRBV4-1	.	CASSQRLAGDLTDTQYF	TGCGCCAGCAGCCAACGGCTAGCGGGGGACCTCACAGATACGCAGTATTTT
TRBJ1-1	.	TRBV4-1	.	CASSQDKGMNTEAFF	TGCGCCAGCAGCCAAGACAAGGGAATGAACACTGAAGCTTTCTTT
TRBJ1-5	.	TRBV4-1	once	CASSQEGRGNQPQHF	TGCGCCAGCAGCCAAGAGGGCAGGGGCAATCAGCCCCAGCATTTT
TRBJ2-2	.	TRBV5-6	.	CASSLATGHGELFF	TGTGCCAGCAGCTTAGCCACAGGCCACGGGGAGCTGTTTTTT
TRBJ2-7	TRBD1	TRBV6-5	.	CASSYGRTGTYEQYF	TGTGCCAGCAGTTACGGAAGGACAGGAACCTACGAGCAGTACTTC
TRBJ2-1	.	TRBV9	.	CASSPWDGSYNEQFF	TGTGCCAGCAGCCCCTGGGACGGCTCCTACAATGAGCAGTTCTTC
TRBJ1-1	.	TRBV7-9	.	CASRHPRNTEAFF	TGTGCCAGCAGACACCCAAGGAACACTGAAGCTTTCTTT
TRBJ2-3	.	TRBV6-1	.	CASSEAGARDTQYF	TGTGCCAGCAGTGAAGCTGGGGCCCGCGATACGCAGTATTTT
TRBJ2-3	TRBD2	TRBV27	.	CASSLTSGATDTQYF	TGTGCCAGCAGTCTGACTAGCGGGGCAACAGATACGCAGTATTTT
TRBJ2-7	.	TRBV7-8	.	CASSSVRAPGPEQYF	TGTGCCAGCAGCTCCGTCCGAGCCCCGGGCCCCGAGCAGTACTTC
TRBJ1-1	.	TRBV7-2	.	CASSLNNMDTEAFF	TGTGCCAGCAGCTTGAATAATATGGACACTGAAGCTTTCTTT
TRBJ2-5	TRBD1	TRBV7-8	.	CASSWTGETQYF	TGTGCCAGCAGCTGGACAGGAGAGACCCAGTACTTC
TRBJ1-6	TRBD1	TRBV7-3	.	CASSLGTGNSPLHF	TGTGCCAGCAGCCTTGGGACAGGGAATTCACCCCTCCACTTT
TRBJ2-3	.	TRBV7-9	.	CASSQRAGRADTQYF	TGTGCCAGCAGCCAACGGGCAGGCCGAGCAGATACGCAGTATTTT
TRBJ2-7	.	TRBV6-6	.	CASSETGPRWDEQYF	TGTGCCAGCAGTGAGACCGGGCCCAGATGGGACGAGCAGTACTTC
TRBJ2-3	TRBD2	TRBV7-6	.	CASRMAGGRDTQYF	TGTGCCAGCAGGATGGCGGGGGGACGGGATACGCAGTATTTT
TRBJ1-3	.	TRBV5-7	.	CASSLPRGAILSGNTIYF	TGTGCCAGCAGCTTGCCAAGGGGGGCCATCCTCTCTGGAAACACCATATATTTT
TRBJ2-7	TRBD1	TRBV29-1	.	CSVESSRTGTYEQYF	TGCAGCGTTGAAAGCAGTAGGACAGGGACCTACGAGCAGTACTTC
TRBJ2-1	TRBD2	TRBV4-3	few	CASSQYFIAGAPIDEQFF	TGCGCCAGCAGCCAATACTTTATAGCGGGGGCCCCTATTGATGAGCAGTTCTTC
TRBJ1-1	.	TRBV5-1	.	CASSLGGNTEAFF	TGCGCCAGCAGCTTAGGTGGTAACACTGAAGCTTTCTTT
TRBJ2-1	TRBD2	TRBV7-2	once	CASSALAGDYNEQFF	TGTGCCAGCAGCGCCTTAGCGGGGGACTACAATGAGCAGTTCTTC
TRBJ2-7	.	TRBV14	.	CASSPAVSYEQYF	TGTGCCAGCAGCCCCGCAGTTTCCTACGAGCAGTACTTC
TRBJ2-7	.	TRBV13	.	CASSSAATGKPYEQYF	TGTGCCAGCAGCTCCGCCGCGACAGGAAAGCCTTACGAGCAGTACTTC
TRBJ2-1	.	TRBV6-1	.	CASSDLTGLDEQFF	TGTGCCAGCAGTGACTTAACAGGGTTGGATGAGCAGTTCTTC
TRBJ1-5	TRBD1	TRBV19	.	CASSGGTGHNQPQHF	TGTGCCAGTAGTGGGGGGACAGGGCATAATCAGCCCCAGCATTTT
TRBJ2-7	.	TRBV28	.	CASSFRGSYEQYF	TGTGCCAGCAGTTTCCGGGGATCCTACGAGCAGTACTTC
TRBJ2-1	.	TRBV7-9	.	CASSPYSRSFSYNEQFF	TGTGCCAGCAGCCCCTACAGCAGGTCCTTCTCCTACAATGAGCAGTTCTTC
TRBJ2-7	.	TRBV4-3	.	CASSLQPPGYTNYEQYF	TGCGCCAGCAGCCTCCAACCGCCGGGCTATACAAACTACGAGCAGTACTTC
TRBJ2-3	TRBD2	TRBV12-5	.	CASGLTSGATSTDTQYF	TGTGCTAGTGGCCTGACTAGCGGGGCAACTAGCACAGATACGCAGTATTTT
TRBJ2-7	TRBD2	TRBV6-1	.	CASSEGGGLSYEQYF	TGTGCCAGCAGTGAGGGCGGGGGGTTGTCCTACGAGCAGTACTTC
TRBJ2-7	TRBD2	TRBV13	.	CASSSDLSGGVGEQYF	TGTGCCAGCAGCTCTGACCTTAGCGGGGGTGTCGGTGAGCAGTACTTC